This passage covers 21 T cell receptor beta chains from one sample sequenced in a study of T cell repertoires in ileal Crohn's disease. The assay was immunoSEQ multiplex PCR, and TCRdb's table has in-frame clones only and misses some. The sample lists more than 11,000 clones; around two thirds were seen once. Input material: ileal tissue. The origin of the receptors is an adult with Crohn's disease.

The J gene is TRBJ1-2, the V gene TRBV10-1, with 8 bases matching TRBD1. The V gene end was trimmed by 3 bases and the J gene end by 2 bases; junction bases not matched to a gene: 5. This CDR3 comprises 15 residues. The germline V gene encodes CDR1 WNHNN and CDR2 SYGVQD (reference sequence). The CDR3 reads CASSEGTGANYGYTF. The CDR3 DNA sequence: TGCGCCAGCAGTGAAGGGACAGGCGCAAACTATGGCTACACCTTC.

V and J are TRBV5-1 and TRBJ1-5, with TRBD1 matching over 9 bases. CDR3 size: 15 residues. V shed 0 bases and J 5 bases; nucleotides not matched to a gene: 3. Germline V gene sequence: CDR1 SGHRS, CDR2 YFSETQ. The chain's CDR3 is CASSLEGTGYQPQHF. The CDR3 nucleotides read TGCGCCAGCAGCTTGGAAGGGACAGGGTATCAGCCCCAGCATTTT.

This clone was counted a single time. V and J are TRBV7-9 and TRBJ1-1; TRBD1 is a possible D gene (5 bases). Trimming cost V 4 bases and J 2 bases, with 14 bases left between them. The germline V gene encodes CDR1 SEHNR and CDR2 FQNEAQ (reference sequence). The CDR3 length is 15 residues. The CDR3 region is CASSSWGGLNTEAFF. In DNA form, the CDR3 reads TGTGCCAGCAGCTCCTGGGGGGGACTTAACACTGAAGCTTTCTTT.

The chain's CDR3 is CASSASPGTGFGYTF. The CDR3 DNA follows: TGTGCCAGCAGCGCAAGTCCCGGGACAGGGTTCGGCTACACCTTC. The chain links TRBV9 to TRBJ1-2, with TRBD1 matching over 9 bases. The CDR3 consists of 15 residues. Germline CDR1 is SGDLS and CDR2 is YYNGEE. The V and J ends lost 3 bases and 8 bases, in that order; junction bases with no gene match: 11.

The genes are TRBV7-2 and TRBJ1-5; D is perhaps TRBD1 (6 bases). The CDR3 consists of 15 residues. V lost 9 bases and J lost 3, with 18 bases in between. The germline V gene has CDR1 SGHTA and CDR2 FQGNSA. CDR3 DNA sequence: TGTGCCAGTTCCAGGACCAGGGGAAACAATCAGCCCCAGCATTTT. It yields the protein CASSRTRGNNQPQHF.

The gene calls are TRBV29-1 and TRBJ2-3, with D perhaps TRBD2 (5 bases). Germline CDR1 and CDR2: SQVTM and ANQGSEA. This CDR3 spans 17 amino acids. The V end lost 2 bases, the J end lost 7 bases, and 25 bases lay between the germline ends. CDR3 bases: TGCAGCGTTGAAAGCGCCAAGACTACCTTCCGAGGGTATACGCAGTATTTT. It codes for CSVESAKTTFRGYTQYF.

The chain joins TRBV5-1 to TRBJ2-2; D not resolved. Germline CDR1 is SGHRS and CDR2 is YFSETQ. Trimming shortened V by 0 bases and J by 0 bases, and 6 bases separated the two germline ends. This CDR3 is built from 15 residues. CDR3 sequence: CASSLGGANTGELFF. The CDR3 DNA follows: TGCGCCAGCAGCTTGGGAGGAGCGAACACCGGGGAGCTGTTTTTT.

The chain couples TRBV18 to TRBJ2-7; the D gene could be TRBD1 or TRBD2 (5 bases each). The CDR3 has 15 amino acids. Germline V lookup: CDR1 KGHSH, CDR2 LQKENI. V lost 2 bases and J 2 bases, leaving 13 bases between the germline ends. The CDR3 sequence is CASSPLGTQTYEQYF. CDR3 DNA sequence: TGTGCCAGCTCACCATTAGGGACCCAAACCTACGAGCAGTACTTC.

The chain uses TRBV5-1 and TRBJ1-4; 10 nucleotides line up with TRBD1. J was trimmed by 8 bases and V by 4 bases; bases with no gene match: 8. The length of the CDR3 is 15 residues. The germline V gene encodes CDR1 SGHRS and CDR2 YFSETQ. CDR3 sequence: CASSTGQGGREKLFF. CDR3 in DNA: TGCGCCAGCAGCACCGGACAGGGGGGGAGGGAAAAACTGTTTTTT. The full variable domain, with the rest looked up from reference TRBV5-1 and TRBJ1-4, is KAGVTQTPRYLIKTRGQQVTLSCSPISGHRSVSWYQQTPGQGLQFLFEYFSETQRNKGNFPGRFSGRQFSNSRSEMNVSTLELGDSALYLCASSTGQGGREKLFFGSGTQLSVL.

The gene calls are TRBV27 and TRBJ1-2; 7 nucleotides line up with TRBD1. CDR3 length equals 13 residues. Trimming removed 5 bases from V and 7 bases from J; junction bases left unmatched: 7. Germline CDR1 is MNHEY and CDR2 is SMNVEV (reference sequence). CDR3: CASSGQGEGGYTF. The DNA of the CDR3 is TGTGCCAGCAGTGGCCAGGGGGAGGGTGGCTACACCTTC.

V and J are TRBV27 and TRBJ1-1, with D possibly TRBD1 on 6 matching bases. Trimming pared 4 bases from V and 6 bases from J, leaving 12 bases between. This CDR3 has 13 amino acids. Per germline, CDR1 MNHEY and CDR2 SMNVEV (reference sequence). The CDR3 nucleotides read TGTGCCAGCAGTTATCGGGGGCAATCTGAAGCTTTCTTT. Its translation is CASSYRGQSEAFF.

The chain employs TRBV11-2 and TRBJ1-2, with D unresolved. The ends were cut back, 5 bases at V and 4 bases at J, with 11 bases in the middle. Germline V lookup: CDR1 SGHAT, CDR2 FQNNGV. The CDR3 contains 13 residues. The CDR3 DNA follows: TGTGCCAGCAGCATCGGTCGGACCTATGGCTACACCTTC. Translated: CASSIGRTYGYTF.

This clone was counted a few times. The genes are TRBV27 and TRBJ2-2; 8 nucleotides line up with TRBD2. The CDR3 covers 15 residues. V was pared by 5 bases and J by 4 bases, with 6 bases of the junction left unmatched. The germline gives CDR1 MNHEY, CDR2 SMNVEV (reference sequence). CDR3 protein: CASSPGGQLTGELFF. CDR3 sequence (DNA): TGTGCCAGCAGTCCGGGGGGGCAGCTCACCGGGGAGCTGTTTTTT.

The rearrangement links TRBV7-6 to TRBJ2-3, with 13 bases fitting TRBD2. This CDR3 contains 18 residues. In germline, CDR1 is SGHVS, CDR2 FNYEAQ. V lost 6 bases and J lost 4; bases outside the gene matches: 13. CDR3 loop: CASRPTLGLAGTPDTQYF. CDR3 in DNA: TGTGCCAGCAGACCAACCCTGGGACTAGCGGGGACGCCAGATACGCAGTATTTT.

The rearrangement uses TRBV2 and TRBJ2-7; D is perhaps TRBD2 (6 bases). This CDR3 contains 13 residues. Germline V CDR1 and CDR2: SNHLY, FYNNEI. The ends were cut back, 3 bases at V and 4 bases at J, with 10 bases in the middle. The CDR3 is CASSDKGTYEQYF. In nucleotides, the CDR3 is TGTGCCAGCAGTGATAAGGGGACTTACGAGCAGTACTTC.

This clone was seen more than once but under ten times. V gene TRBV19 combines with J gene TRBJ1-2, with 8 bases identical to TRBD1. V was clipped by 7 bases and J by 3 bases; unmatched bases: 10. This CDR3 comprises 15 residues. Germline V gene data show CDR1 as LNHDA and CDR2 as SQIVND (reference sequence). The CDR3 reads CASKSIQGVDYGYTF. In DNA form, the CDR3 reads TGTGCCAGTAAATCTATACAGGGGGTTGACTATGGCTACACCTTC.

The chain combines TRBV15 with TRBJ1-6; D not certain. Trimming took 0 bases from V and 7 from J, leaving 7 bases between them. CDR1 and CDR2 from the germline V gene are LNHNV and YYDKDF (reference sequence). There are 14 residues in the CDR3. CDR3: CATSRDLENSPLHF. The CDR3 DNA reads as TGTGCCACCAGCAGAGATCTGGAGAATTCACCCCTCCACTTT.

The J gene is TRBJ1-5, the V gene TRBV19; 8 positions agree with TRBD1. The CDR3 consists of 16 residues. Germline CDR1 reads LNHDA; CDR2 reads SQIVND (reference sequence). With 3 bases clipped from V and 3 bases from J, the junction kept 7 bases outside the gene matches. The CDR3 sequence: CASSMGQGQVNQPQHF. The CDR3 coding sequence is TGTGCCAGTAGTATGGGCCAGGGACAGGTCAATCAGCCCCAGCATTTT.

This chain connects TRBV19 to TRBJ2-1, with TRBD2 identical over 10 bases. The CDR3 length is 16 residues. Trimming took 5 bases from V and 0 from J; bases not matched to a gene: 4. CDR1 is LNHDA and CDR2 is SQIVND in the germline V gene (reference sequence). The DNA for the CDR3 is TGTGCCAGTAGTGCCTGGACTAGCGGCTCCTACAATGAGCAGTTCTTC. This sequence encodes CASSAWTSGSYNEQFF.

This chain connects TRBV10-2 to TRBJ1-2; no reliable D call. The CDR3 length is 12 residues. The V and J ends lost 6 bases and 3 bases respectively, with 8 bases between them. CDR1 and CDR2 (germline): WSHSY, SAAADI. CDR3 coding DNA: TGCGCCAGCAGGGGTAAGGACTATGGCTACACCTTC. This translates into CASRGKDYGYTF.

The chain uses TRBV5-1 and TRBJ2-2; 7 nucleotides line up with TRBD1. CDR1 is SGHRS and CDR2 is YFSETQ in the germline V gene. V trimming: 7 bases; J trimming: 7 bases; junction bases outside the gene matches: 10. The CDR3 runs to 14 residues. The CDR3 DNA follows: TGCGCCAGCTGGGGGACAGCTATAAGCGGGGAGCTGTTTTTT. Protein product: CASWGTAISGELFF.